This T cell receptor beta chain is drawn from a study of early T cells in non-severe SARS-CoV-2 infection. Background on the study: The study sequenced bulk RNA from unsorted whole blood, with chains unpaired.

Overall study findings and caveats: VDJdb-based matching was biased toward anti-spike CD8 responses and missed private and CD4 specificities.

This clonotype was detected only a few times. Antigen: not known. The CDR3 contains 14 residues. In germline, CDR1 is SGHTA, CDR2 FQGTGA. V lost 4 bases and J 3 bases, leaving 9 bases between the germline ends. Molecules of cDNA were individually given unique molecular identifiers that were attached to them. MiXCR was run by TCRdb on the 5' RACE reads, yielding one entry per CDR3 protein. The profile shows some 61,000 distinct CDR3 sequences, less than 15% of them singletons. The sequence was collected from an adult who was a healthcare worker with PCR-confirmed SARS-CoV-2 infection or an uninfected control (not recorded which). The V gene is TRBV7-3, the J gene TRBJ2-2; D is possibly TRBD2 (6 bases). Sequences were obtained from whole blood. In nucleotides, the CDR3 is TGTGCCAGCAGCTCTGGAGGGGACACCGGGGAGCTGTTTTTT. Residues: CASSSGGDTGELFF.